This T cell receptor (beta chain) was retrieved from a study of neurological immune-mediated disorders. TCRdb reanalysed the 5' RACE reads using MiXCR and keeps one entry per CDR3 protein. This table has tens of thousands of distinct CDR3 sequences, roughly 15% appearing once. Points on this clonotype: No antigen is known for it.

Points from the study as a whole: Private repertoires in all groups were suggested by the finding that expanded clones across subjects shared no CDR3 amino acid sequences.

V shed 4 bases and J shed 5 bases, with 20 bases lying between them. Germline V lookup: CDR1 SGDLS, CDR2 YYNGEE. The CDR3 consists of 16 residues. The receptor was derived from a female donor with HTLV-1-associated myelopathy (HAM/TSP). The sequenced material came from PBMCs. This rearrangement joins TRBV9 to TRBJ2-3; possibly TRBD2 for D (6 bases). The CDR3 is CASSPRTTAELDTQYF. As DNA, the CDR3 is TGTGCCAGCAGCCCCAGGACTACCGCGGAGTTAGATACGCAGTATTTT.